These 6 T cell receptor beta chains share one sample of origin, sequenced in a study of blood T cells in healthy people across ages. A second about 6 to 11 cycle PCR used barcoded and J-beta primers. TCRdb ran MiXCR on the 5' RACE reads and lists one entry per CDR3 protein. This sample has hundreds of thousands of distinct CDR3 sequences, with 25% to 30% found just once. What was sequenced was blood. All receptors come from a woman of 80 years or more in good health.

This clonotype was recorded at least ten times. The genes are TRBV7-2 and TRBJ2-3; 13 bases align to TRBD2. The CDR3 spans 15 residues. Germline values: CDR1 SGHTA, CDR2 FQGNSA. The ends lost 2 bases at V and 4 bases at J; junction bases unmatched: 0. DNA for the CDR3: TGTGCCAGCAGCTTAACTAGCGGGAGGGCAGATACGCAGTATTTT. It translates to CASSLTSGRADTQYF.

The chain carries TRBV20-1 and TRBJ2-7; D call uncertain. The J call may be incorrect, as the DNA end agrees better with TRBJ2-1. CDR1 and CDR2 from the germline V gene are DFQATT and SNEGSKA (reference sequence). The CDR3 is 11 amino acids. CDR3 sequence: CSAKRNNEQFF. In DNA, the CDR3 is TGCAGTGCTAAAAGGAACAATGAGCAGTTCTTC.

This clonotype appeared many times. The V call is TRBV10-3, the J call TRBJ2-3, with a possible D match to TRBD2 (5 bases). This CDR3 region has 12 residues. V lost 10 bases and J 4 bases, leaving 12 bases between the germline ends. Germline V gives CDR1 ENHRY, CDR2 SYGVKD. CDR3 bases: TGTGCCACCGGAGAGGGCCCAGATACGCAGTATTTT. Its protein product is CATGEGPDTQYF.

V usage is TRBV15 and J usage is TRBJ2-7, with D perhaps matching TRBD1 or TRBD2 (6 bases each). The CDR3 length is 15 residues. The germline V and J ends were trimmed by 1 base and 4 bases, with 14 bases remaining between them. Germline V gene lookup returns CDR1 LNHNV and CDR2 YYDKDF (reference sequence). Here the CDR3 DNA reads TGTGCCACCAGCAGAGGGACACGGGGGCCATACGAGCAGTACTTC. Encoded protein: CATSRGTRGPYEQYF.

This clonotype was seen many times. The chain is built from TRBV29-1 and TRBJ2-3, with D perhaps matching TRBD1 or TRBD2 (5 bases each). CDR1 and CDR2 from the germline V gene are SQVTM and ANQGSEA. The CDR3 has 11 amino acids. Trimming stripped 7 bases from V and 6 bases from J, with 11 bases between. CDR3 loop: CSGRDGDTQYF. The CDR3 DNA is TGCAGCGGCCGGGACGGGGATACGCAGTATTTT.

This clonotype was seen many times. The rearrangement links TRBV7-6 to TRBJ2-3, with 12 bases lining up with TRBD1. CDR1 and CDR2 from the germline V gene are SGHVS and FNYEAQ. V shed 6 bases, J shed 4 bases, and the junction held 11 bases outside the gene matches. The CDR3 has 17 residues. CDR3 amino acids: CASSQPSGTGGADTQYF. DNA for the CDR3: TGTGCCAGCAGTCAACCCTCCGGGACAGGGGGCGCAGATACGCAGTATTTT.